The TCR beta chain under discussion was sequenced for a study of cytomegalovirus exposure and HLA in healthy donors. Study details: Sequencing of about 179 million T cells in an earlier analysis found around 120 million unique TCR beta sequences. Early release data held 75 million to 90 million unique TCRs from HLA-typed donors.

This clone was seen more than once but under ten times. The antigen is unknown. The germline CDR1 and CDR2 sequences are SGHRS and YFSETQ. The CDR3 is 15 residues long. Trimming cost V 7 bases and J 2 bases; bases outside gene matches: 9. Findings of the study overall: Later analysis placed DRB1 highest and HLA-C lowest in TCR association rates, which differed by HLA locus.

In the PCR, 60 Vbeta and 13 Jbeta primers were used. Clones were read by immunoSEQ multiplex PCR, and TCRdb kept only the in-frame ones, dropping some. The repertoire consists of about 170,000 clones, with around 80% occurring once and the leading ten covering 4.5%. The genes are TRBV5-1 and TRBJ2-3; 8 nucleotides line up with TRBD2. The sample was PBMCs. The receptor comes from a woman between 50 and 59 years old in good health and CMV-seropositive. In DNA, the CDR3 is TGCGCCAGCTCCTCGGGAGGGGACCACACAGATACGCAGTATTTT. Residues: CASSSGGDHTDTQYF.